There are a few counts of the clone carrying this T cell receptor (beta chain). This sample is part of a study of glioma-infiltrating T cells. From germline, CDR1 is SGHTA and CDR2 FQGNSA. The CDR3 has 16 residues. With V trimmed by 1 base and J by 4 bases, 8 bases remained unmatched. TCR alpha and beta CDR3 regions were amplified from RNA using iRepertoire nested multiplex PCR. TCRdb fed the multiplex PCR reads into MiXCR, producing one record per CDR3 protein. The sample holds about 130,000 distinct CDR3 sequences, about 25% seen once. The receptor comes from a human donor with low-grade glioma or glioblastoma, undergoing nonglioma brain surgery, or in good health (not recorded which). The chain employs TRBV7-2 and TRBJ2-3, with 7 nucleotides matching TRBD2. Sequencing was carried out using glioma tissue, nonneoplastic brain tissue, or PBMCs (not recorded which). The DNA of the CDR3 is TGTGCCAGCAGCTTAGGTGGACTAGTATTGGCAGATACGCAGTATTTT. Its translation is CASSLGGLVLADTQYF.